Listed below are T cell receptor beta chains from one sample, sequenced in a study of shared clonotypes between healthy human individuals. The protocol was immunoSEQ multiplex PCR, while the TCRdb copy is restricted to in-frame clones and leaves out a portion. Among around 2,000,000 clones listed, around 93% were seen once. The material sequenced was naive CD8+ T cells from PBMCs. The receptor set was obtained from a young man in good health. Some clones in this sample may be carry-over from other donors' samples. Both conserved end residues are part of each CDR3. The D gene is left open where the match is weak. The listing skips clone size in some rows; elsewhere it reads once, few, many or a size class.

j_call clone_size v_call d_call cdr3_nt cdr3_aa
TRBJ1-1 few TRBV29-1 TRBD1 TGCAGCGTCCGGACAGGGGGCTCTGAAGCTTTCTTT CSVRTGGSEAFF
TRBJ2-7 NA TRBV7-8 NA TGTGCCAGCAGCTTAGAATCAGGGGCGGCCTACGAGCAGTACTTC CASSLESGAAYEQYF
TRBJ2-7 NA TRBV11-2 NA TGTGCCAGCAGCTTAGAGGTCAGCCCGACCTACGAGCAGTACTTC CASSLEVSPTYEQYF
TRBJ2-2 NA TRBV6-5 TRBD2 TGTGCCAGCAGAATGGACCGGGGGGTTCCCGGGGAGCTGTTTTTT CASRMDRGVPGELFF
TRBJ1-2 NA TRBV27 NA TGTGCCAGCAGACAACGGGCGGGTGGCTACACCTTC CASRQRAGGYTF
TRBJ2-5 NA TRBV7-9 TRBD1 TGTGCCAGCAGCTTACCGGTGGAGGTCGGACAGGGGGCAGTGGAGACCCAGTACTTC CASSLPVEVGQGAVETQYF
TRBJ1-2 NA TRBV10-1 TRBD1 TGCGCCAGCAGTGAGCTCGGACAGGGCTATGGCTACACCTTC CASSELGQGYGYTF
TRBJ2-7 NA TRBV6-6 NA TGTGCCAGCAGTTACTCGACAGGCCAAGCCTACGAGCAGTACTTC CASSYSTGQAYEQYF
TRBJ1-1 once TRBV7-6 TRBD1 TGTGCCAGCAGCTACCGGTTGACAAAGGGGGCTTCAACTCCTGAAGCTTTCTTT CASSYRLTKGASTPEAFF
TRBJ2-1 NA TRBV7-6 TRBD1 TGTGCCAGCAGCCTTCCAAACCGGGACAGAGACAATGAGCAGTTCTTC CASSLPNRDRDNEQFF
TRBJ2-5 NA TRBV7-2 NA TGTGCCAGCAGCTTAGCGCTATGGGCGAACCAAGAGACCCAGTACTTC CASSLALWANQETQYF
TRBJ2-1 NA TRBV28 TRBD1 TGTGCCGGAACGGACAGGGGGTACAATGAGCAGTTCTTC CAGTDRGYNEQFF
TRBJ2-1 NA TRBV29-1 TRBD2 TGCAGCGTTGAAGATCAACTAGCGGGAATCTACAATGAGCAGTTCTTC CSVEDQLAGIYNEQFF
TRBJ1-2 few TRBV9 NA TGTGCCAGCAGCGATAGGACAGCTCATAATAGCTACACCTTC CASSDRTAHNSYTF
TRBJ1-2 NA TRBV27 TRBD1 TGTGCCAGCAGTCTCCACAGGGGCGTGAACTATGGCTACACCTTC CASSLHRGVNYGYTF
TRBJ2-2 NA TRBV5-6 NA TGTGCCAGCAGCTACACAGGGGAGGACAACACCGGGGAGCTGTTTTTT CASSYTGEDNTGELFF
TRBJ2-1 NA TRBV27 NA TGTGCCAGCAGTATCGGACTAAATTCCTACAATGAGCAGTTCTTC CASSIGLNSYNEQFF
TRBJ2-2 NA TRBV4-1 NA TGCGCCAGCAGCCAAGGCGGGAAGAACACCGGGGAGCTGTTTTTT CASSQGGKNTGELFF
TRBJ1-3 NA TRBV19 NA TGTGCCAGTAGTGCGGGGCCCCCTGGAAACACCATATATTTT CASSAGPPGNTIYF
TRBJ2-7 NA TRBV2 NA TGTGCCAGCAGTTTTAGCTACGAGCAGTACTTC CASSFSYEQYF
TRBJ1-4 NA TRBV7-9 NA TGTGCCAGCAGCTTAGCTCCCCAAGGGGTGGCTAATGAAAAACTGTTTTTT CASSLAPQGVANEKLFF
TRBJ2-4 NA TRBV9 NA TGTGCCAGCAGCGTAAGTGGCGGTCTAGCCAAAAACATTCAGTACTTC CASSVSGGLAKNIQYF
TRBJ1-1 few TRBV5-1 NA TGCGCCAGCAGCTGGCTCGGGGAGGAAGCTTTCTTT CASSWLGEEAFF
TRBJ2-7 NA TRBV7-2 TRBD1 TGTGCCAGCAGCTTAGAGCCGGGACAGATCTACGAGCAGTACTTC CASSLEPGQIYEQYF
TRBJ2-7 NA TRBV2 TRBD1 TGTGCCAGCAGCACCGGGACAGGGTTATTGTTGTACGAGCAGTACTTC CASSTGTGLLLYEQYF
TRBJ2-5 NA TRBV13 NA TGTGCCAGCAGCTTAGAACAGGGGCGGGGTGAGACCCAGTACTTC CASSLEQGRGETQYF
TRBJ1-1 NA TRBV19 TRBD1 TGTGCCAGTAGTACGACAGGGGGCCCTGACACTGAAGCTTTCTTT CASSTTGGPDTEAFF
TRBJ2-3 NA TRBV4-3 NA TGCGCCAGCAGCCAAGATTGGCGCCCTAGCACAGATACGCAGTATTTT CASSQDWRPSTDTQYF
TRBJ1-1 few TRBV14 NA TGTGCCAGCAGCCAAGAACCAGGTGAAGCTTTCTTT CASSQEPGEAFF
TRBJ2-7 NA TRBV9 TRBD2 TGTGCCAGCAGCGTATTAGCGGGAGGCCATGAGCAGTACTTC CASSVLAGGHEQYF
TRBJ2-5 NA TRBV4-2 NA TGTGCCAGCAGCCTCGTAACTATTAGGGTTACCCAGCCCGGGGAGACCCAGTACTTC CASSLVTIRVTQPGETQYF
TRBJ1-1 NA TRBV27 TRBD1 TGTGCCAGCAGTGTATCACAGGGGTGGGATGAAGCTTTCTTT CASSVSQGWDEAFF
TRBJ2-7 NA TRBV21-1 NA TGTGCCAGCAGCAAAGATGCGACAGGGACCGAGGTACGGCGCGAGCAGTACTTC CASSKDATGTEVRREQYF
TRBJ2-4 NA TRBV9 TRBD1 TGTGCCAGCAGCGGGGGACAGGGCGACATTCAGTACTTC CASSGGQGDIQYF
TRBJ1-1 once TRBV6-5 NA TGTGCCAGCAGCCAAGGGGCTTTCTTT CASSQGAFF
TRBJ1-4 once TRBV4-3 NA TGCGCCAGCAGCCAAGATCTGGGCGCGACTAATGAAAAACTGTTTTTT CASSQDLGATNEKLFF
TRBJ2-3 NA TRBV4-1 NA TGCGCCAGCAGCCTAGTCAAACCTTTCGGAGATACGCAGTATTTT CASSLVKPFGDTQYF
TRBJ1-2 NA TRBV28 NA TGTGCCAGCAGTTTAGGGTTAGGGGACGCGACTCATGGCTACACCTTC CASSLGLGDATHGYTF
TRBJ1-1 few TRBV6-1 NA TGTGCCAGCAGTCTACGGCCGCGGGACACTGAAGCTTTCTTT CASSLRPRDTEAFF
TRBJ1-5 NA TRBV9 TRBD1 TGTGCCAGCGCCACCGGGACAGGGGTCAATCAGCCCCAGCATTTT CASATGTGVNQPQHF
TRBJ2-7 NA TRBV9 TRBD1 TGTGCCAGCAGCGCTGGGACAGATTTAGACGAGCAGTACTTC CASSAGTDLDEQYF
TRBJ1-1 NA TRBV19 TRBD1 TGTGCCAGTAGTTTTATTTTGGTTCAGGGGGAAGGGAACACTGAAGCTTTCTTT CASSFILVQGEGNTEAFF
TRBJ2-1 NA TRBV7-9 TRBD2 TGTGCCAGCAGGCTATCGGGACTAGCGGAATTCAATGAGCAGTTCTTC CASRLSGLAEFNEQFF
TRBJ2-1 NA TRBV11-2 TRBD2 TGTGCCAGCAGCCCGGGACTAATGTACAATGAGCAGTTCTTC CASSPGLMYNEQFF